This TCR beta chain was captured in a study of post-analysis software for immune sequencing data. Unique molecular identifiers were present in the TCR beta cDNA libraries. Via MiXCR, TCRdb re-called the PCR reads, giving one row per CDR3 protein. The table has roughly 650,000 distinct CDR3 sequences, over 45% seen once. Overall study findings and caveats: Comparison with controls showed significantly lower normalized Chao1 diversity in multiple sclerosis patients. When patients were compared with controls, about five TRBV segments were more frequent, TRBV5-6, TRBV5-1 and TRBV20-1 among them.

As concerns this clonotype: The antigen remains unidentified.

Unmatched junction bases numbered 13, after V lost 5 bases and J lost 8 bases. This CDR3 is 16 amino acids long. Germline lookup yields CDR1 SEHNR and CDR2 FQNEAQ (reference sequence). The origin of this receptor is a girl aged 2 to 9 with multiple sclerosis. The sample consisted of blood. The V call is TRBV7-9, the J call TRBJ2-1; 9 bases are shared with TRBD1. In nucleotides, the CDR3 is TGTGCCAGCAGCCTGGGAACAGGGGGCTGGTCGGATGAGCAGTTCTTC. Translating gives CASSLGTGGWSDEQFF.